The TCR beta chain under discussion was sequenced for a study of blood T cell repertoires in COVID-19. In the study overall: Sources were T cells, B-cell-depleted T cells, or PBMCs; the material itself was cDNA or gDNA.

Authors' analysis steps: Amplification of reference gene primers provided the estimated nucleated cell counts. Here immunoSEQ multiplex PCR was the method, and the copy in TCRdb shows in-frame clones only, minus some. The V and J calls and clone size come from that table; D and trimming were worked out from the DNA. The table has some 170,000 clones, over 70% seen once. This CDR3 region has 13 residues. Germline CDR1 is LNHDA and CDR2 is SQIVND (reference sequence). Between the trimmed V and J ends, which lost 3 bases and 4 bases, there was a span of 9 bases. Sequencing used peripheral blood. This sequence originates from a man in his 70s with acute or convalescent COVID-19. This chain uses TRBV19 with TRBJ2-5; unclear D gene. This CDR3 is CASSIFGGETQYF. In DNA form, the CDR3 reads TGTGCCAGTAGTATTTTCGGCGGAGAGACCCAGTACTTC.